Shown below are 30 T cell receptor beta chains from a single sample sequenced in a study of shared clonotypes between healthy human individuals. Here immunoSEQ multiplex PCR was the method, and the copy in TCRdb shows in-frame clones only, minus some. The data contain over a million clones, approximately 80% of them seen just once; the ten biggest clones take up 0.5% to 0.65%. Specimen: memory CD4+ T cells from PBMCs. Subset: CD45RA-negative fraction. These receptors were obtained from a man younger than 35 in good health. Some clones in this sample may be carry-over from other donors' samples.

The CDR3 reads CATQRGDRGYSGGYTF. In nucleotides, the CDR3 is TGTGCCACCCAGCGGGGGGACAGGGGATATAGTGGTGGCTACACCTTC. The chain carries TRBV28 and TRBJ1-2, with 10 bases identical to TRBD1. Germline CDR1 MDHEN, CDR2 SYDVKM. Trimming removed 10 bases from V and 7 bases from J; junction bases left unmatched: 18. The CDR3 is 16 amino acids.

The chain couples TRBV5-1 to TRBJ1-4; D is possibly TRBD1 (6 bases). Germline CDR1 is SGHRS and CDR2 is YFSETQ. Trimming pared 4 bases from V and 7 bases from J, leaving 11 bases between. The CDR3 is made up of 13 amino acids. As DNA, the CDR3 is TGCGCCAGCAGCCGGGACAAAGGTGAAAAACTGTTTTTT. This gives the protein CASSRDKGEKLFF. Complete variable domain (other parts from reference TRBV5-1 and TRBJ1-4): KAGVTQTPRYLIKTRGQQVTLSCSPISGHRSVSWYQQTPGQGLQFLFEYFSETQRNKGNFPGRFSGRQFSNSRSEMNVSTLELGDSALYLCASSRDKGEKLFFGSGTQLSVL.

The genes are TRBV4-1 and TRBJ2-6, with D tentatively TRBD1 (5 bases). CDR3 length equals 15 residues. Trimming took 3 bases from V and 3 from J, leaving 9 bases between them. CDR1 and CDR2 from the germline V gene are MGHRA and YSYEKL. CDR3 loop: CASSHQGFGANVLTF. The CDR3 nucleotides are TGCGCCAGCAGCCACCAGGGCTTTGGGGCCAACGTCCTGACTTTC.

The chain links TRBV7-2 to TRBJ1-3, with TRBD1 identical over 7 bases. CDR1 SGHTA and CDR2 FQGNSA come from the germline V gene. Trimming at V came to 5 bases and at J to 0 bases, leaving 13 bases not matched to a gene. The CDR3 is 18 amino acids. In DNA form, the CDR3 reads TGTGCCAGCAGCCCCGACAGGGCAACTTTAAGCTCTGGAAACACCATATATTTT. Encoded protein: CASSPDRATLSSGNTIYF.

CDR3 in DNA: TGTGCTAGTGGTTTGGCCCCCGGTGTGGGGCTCTACAATGAGCAGTTCTTC. It encodes CASGLAPGVGLYNEQFF. This sequence joins TRBV12-5 and TRBJ2-1; D perhaps matches TRBD1 (5 bases). CDR3 length equals 17 residues. Germline CDR1 and CDR2: LGHNT and FRNRAP. V lost 1 base and J 3 bases, leaving 16 bases between the germline ends. Full variable domain (rest looked up from reference TRBV12-5 and TRBJ2-1): DARVTQTPRHKVTEMGQEVTMRCQPILGHNTVFWYRQTMMQGLELLAYFRNRAPLDDSGMPKDRFSAEMPDATLATLKIQPSEPRDSAVYFCASGLAPGVGLYNEQFFGPGTRLTVL.

The sample holds a few counts of this clone. V gene TRBV27 combines with J gene TRBJ2-2; D uncertain. Germline lookup yields CDR1 MNHEY and CDR2 SMNVEV (reference sequence). V dropped 0 bases and J dropped 4 bases, with 6 bases sitting between them. This CDR3 spans 14 amino acids. The CDR3 region is CASSLSSFTGELFF. CDR3 nucleotide sequence: TGTGCCAGCAGTTTATCCTCCTTCACCGGGGAGCTGTTTTTT.

To note about this clone: Mismatch with germline at one junction end may stem from a read error. The chain couples TRBV5-1 to TRBJ2-7; D is unresolved. CDR1 and CDR2 (germline): SGHRS, YFSETQ. This CDR3 contains 13 residues. The CDR3 coding sequence is TGCGCCAGCAGATTGGTGGGCGGCGCCGAGCAGTACTTC. Its protein product is CASRLVGGAEQYF.

The chain combines TRBV6-6 with TRBJ1-4; possibly TRBD1 for D (5 bases). Germline values: CDR1 MNHNY, CDR2 SVGAGI (reference sequence). This CDR3 is 14 amino acids long. V lost 6 bases and J lost 7, with 15 bases in between. This CDR3 reads CASSAGGDGEKLFF. The CDR3 nucleotides read TGTGCCAGCAGCGCGGGGGGGGACGGTGAAAAACTGTTTTTT.

The chain's CDR3 is CASSKAVGDISYEQYF. Here the CDR3 DNA reads TGTGCCAGCAGCAAAGCGGTCGGGGACATTTCCTACGAGCAGTACTTC. The chain carries TRBV21-1 and TRBJ2-7; the table's D call TRBD1 went unverified against the DNA. TRBV21-1 is noted as a pseudogene. The CDR3 runs to 16 residues.

CDR3 protein: CASSLREGATNTGELFF. CDR3 nucleotide sequence: TGCGCCAGCAGCTTGCGAGAGGGGGCGACCAACACCGGGGAGCTGTTTTTT. The chain is built from TRBV5-1 and TRBJ2-2, with TRBD1 identical over 7 bases. The CDR3 loop spans 17 amino acids. J was trimmed by 2 bases and V by 1 base; bases with no gene match: 8. CDR1 is SGHRS and CDR2 is YFSETQ in the germline V gene.

This clone was observed a few times. The chain joins TRBV30 to TRBJ1-1; D uncertain. Germline CDR1 is GTSNPN and CDR2 is SVGIG (reference sequence). Between the trimmed V and J ends, which lost 0 bases and 0 bases, there was a span of 8 bases. This CDR3 spans 14 amino acids. CDR3 sequence reads: CAWSVREMNTEAFF. The CDR3 DNA reads TGTGCCTGGAGTGTGCGGGAGATGAACACTGAAGCTTTCTTT.

The rearrangement joins TRBV18 to TRBJ2-7, with D perhaps TRBD1 or TRBD2 (5 bases each). V was cut by 2 bases and J by 6 bases, with 14 bases left in between. There are 14 residues in the CDR3. Germline V gives CDR1 KGHSH, CDR2 LQKENI. This chain's CDR3 is CASSPGGAWPEQYF. Here the CDR3 DNA reads TGTGCCAGCTCACCAGGGGGTGCATGGCCCGAGCAGTACTTC.

The rearrangement links TRBV2 to TRBJ1-2; TRBD1 matches at 11 bases. With V trimmed by 8 bases and J by 4 bases, 3 bases remained unmatched. Germline V gives CDR1 SNHLY, CDR2 FYNNEI. This CDR3 contains 13 residues. CDR3 DNA sequence: TGTGCCAGCGGAGGGACAGGGGGCTATGGCTACACCTTC. Translated: CASGGTGGYGYTF.

This clone appeared many times. This chain uses TRBV7-9 with TRBJ2-7, with D maybe TRBD2 (5 bases). V lost 1 base to trimming and J lost 7 bases, with 8 bases between them. The CDR3 is 12 residues long. Per germline, CDR1 SEHNR and CDR2 FQNEAQ (reference sequence). CDR3 nucleotide sequence: TGTGCCAGCAGCTTAGAGTGGAGGGAGCAGTACTTC. This sequence encodes CASSLEWREQYF.

Remarks on this clone: A single base is all that separates this from a far larger clone, so a read error is likely. This sequence joins TRBV5-1 and TRBJ2-7; D call uncertain. This CDR3 is 13 amino acids long. Per the germline V gene, CDR1 is SGHRS and CDR2 is YFSETQ. Here the CDR3 reads CAGSLTLRSTAYF. DNA of the CDR3: TGCGCCGGCAGCTTGACCCTAAGATCCACCGCGTACTTC.

This clone has more than one count but fewer than ten. V usage is TRBV2 and J usage is TRBJ1-5, with D unclear. Germline CDR1 and CDR2: SNHLY and FYNNEI. V was shortened by 4 bases and J by 3 bases, with 7 bases between the two germline ends. There are 13 residues in the CDR3. CDR3 DNA sequence: TGTGCCAGCAGTGGGCAGAACAATCAGCCCCAGCATTTT. Translation gives CASSGQNNQPQHF.

This clone has at least ten counts. This sequence joins TRBV6-6 and TRBJ1-4; D gene ambiguous. Trimming took 2 bases from V and 8 from J, leaving 18 bases between them. The CDR3 spans 16 residues. Germline V gene sequence: CDR1 MNHNY, CDR2 SVGAGI (reference sequence). The DNA for the CDR3 is TGTGCCAGCAGTTACGTCCCGGGGTTTGGGTACGAAAAACTGTTTTTT. It specifies CASSYVPGFGYEKLFF.

In regard to this clone: The sample contains more than one DNA sequence encoding this CDR3. The genes are TRBV10-3 and TRBJ2-5; D remains unclear. Looked up from germline, CDR1 is ENHRY and CDR2 is SYGVKD. The V end was cut by 3 bases, the J end by 4 bases, with 3 bases between. CDR3 length: 11 residues. The CDR3 is CAISDPETQYF. As DNA, the CDR3 is TGTGCCATCAGTGATCCAGAGACCCAGTACTTC.

The rearrangement links TRBV5-1 to TRBJ2-5, with D unclear. V lost 4 bases to trimming and J lost 0 bases, with 4 bases between them. The germline V gene encodes CDR1 SGHRS and CDR2 YFSETQ. CDR3 size: 12 residues. CDR3 DNA: TGCGCCAGCAGCGCTTACCAAGAGACCCAGTACTTC. Its translation is CASSAYQETQYF.

This chain joins TRBV7-2 and TRBJ1-2; D call uncertain. From germline, CDR1 is SGHTA and CDR2 FQGNSA. The CDR3 runs to 14 residues. V dropped 2 bases and J dropped 4 bases, with 11 bases sitting between them. CDR3: CASSLSGEGYGYTF. DNA of the CDR3: TGTGCCAGCAGCTTAAGTGGTGAAGGCTATGGCTACACCTTC.

V usage is TRBV5-4 and J usage is TRBJ2-3; 7 bases line up with TRBD1. After removal of 4 bases from V and 1 base from J, the junction contained 9 bases not matched to a gene. The CDR3 extends over 16 amino acids. CDR1 is SGHNT and CDR2 is YYREEE in the germline V gene (reference sequence). As DNA, the CDR3 is TGTGCCAGCAGCACGAACAGGGGCTCTCGCACAGATACGCAGTATTTT. Protein product: CASSTNRGSRTDTQYF.

This clone was seen a few times. Other nucleotide sequences in the sample specify the same CDR3. This chain joins TRBV5-1 and TRBJ1-1; D gene unclear. V was clipped by 1 base and J by 0 bases, with 10 bases between them. Germline V gives CDR1 SGHRS, CDR2 YFSETQ. The CDR3 is 15 amino acids. Here the CDR3 reads CASSLNGGLNTEAFF. Written as DNA, the CDR3 is TGCGCCAGCAGCTTGAACGGAGGGTTGAACACTGAAGCTTTCTTT.

This clone was seen ten or more times. The chain recombines TRBV10-3 with TRBJ1-2; no definite D call. This CDR3 contains 16 residues. Trimming took 1 base from V and 2 from J, leaving 14 bases between them. Germline V gene lookup returns CDR1 ENHRY and CDR2 SYGVKD. The CDR3 DNA follows: TGTGCCATCAGTGAGTTGCAGGACCCCCAGAACTATGGCTACACCTTC. Its translation: CAISELQDPQNYGYTF.

This chain links TRBV12-2 with TRBJ2-7; the table names TRBD2, a call not compared with the DNA. TRBV12-2 is an annotated pseudogene. This CDR3 is built from 19 residues. The CDR3 loop is CASRLARQEKPGLPYEQYF. The DNA for the CDR3 is TGTGCAAGTCGCTTAGCTCGACAAGAAAAACCGGGACTTCCCTACGAGCAGTACTTC.

V is TRBV7-9 and J is TRBJ1-5; D ambiguous. Germline V CDR1 and CDR2: SEHNR, FQNEAQ (reference sequence). This CDR3 has 13 residues. Trimming cost V 4 bases and J 16 bases, with 20 bases left between them. In DNA, the CDR3 is TGTGCCAGCAGCTCGCCTCGGCTGGGTGTTCACCATTTT. Translating gives CASSSPRLGVHHF.

V and J are TRBV5-1 and TRBJ2-3; TRBD2 might be the D (6 bases). The V end was cut by 0 bases, the J end by 0 bases, with 8 bases between. Germline CDR1 and CDR2: SGHRS and YFSETQ. CDR3 length: 15 amino acids. For the CDR3, the DNA is TGCGCCAGCAGCTTGGGACTAGGTAGCACAGATACGCAGTATTTT. As protein: CASSLGLGSTDTQYF.

This clone showed up many times. This same CDR3 is encoded by further DNA sequences in the sample. This chain links TRBV5-1 with TRBJ2-3; D uncertain. The CDR3 has 14 amino acids. Per germline, CDR1 SGHRS and CDR2 YFSETQ. V lost 0 bases, J lost 5 bases, and 10 bases lay in between. In DNA, the CDR3 is TGCGCCAGCAGCTTGGTCGGGCCCGGAGATACGCAGTATTTT. It encodes CASSLVGPGDTQYF.

The rearrangement links TRBV6-6 to TRBJ2-3; either TRBD1 or TRBD2 may supply D (5 bases each). CDR1 and CDR2 from the germline V gene are MNHNY and SVGAGI (reference sequence). This CDR3 contains 14 residues. Trimming took off 5 bases at V and 2 bases at J, with 11 bases between the two ends. The CDR3 nucleotides read TGTGCCAGCAGTCCCTCGGGGCCCACAGATACGCAGTATTTT. The encoded protein is CASSPSGPTDTQYF.

The table lists this clone with a count of one. This rearrangement joins TRBV19 to TRBJ1-6, with D perhaps TRBD1 (6 bases). Germline CDR1 LNHDA, CDR2 SQIVND (reference sequence). The CDR3 totals 15 residues. Trimming took 9 bases from V and 0 from J, leaving 12 bases between them. CDR3 coding DNA: TGTGCCAGCGGACAGCTAAGCTCCTATAATTCACCCCTCCACTTT. Translation: CASGQLSSYNSPLHF.

The J gene is TRBJ2-5, the V gene TRBV30, with 15 bases matching TRBD2. V lost 1 base, J lost 2 bases, and 2 bases stayed unmatched. In germline, CDR1 is GTSNPN, CDR2 SVGIG (reference sequence). CDR3 length equals 16 residues. In nucleotides, the CDR3 is TGTGCCTGGAGTGCTGGACTAGCGGGAGGGCAAGAGACCCAGTACTTC. This gives the protein CAWSAGLAGGQETQYF.